Listed here are 15 T cell receptor beta chains from one sample, sequenced in a study of blood T cell repertoires in COVID-19. Clones were read by immunoSEQ multiplex PCR, and TCRdb kept only the in-frame ones, dropping some. The table records 110,000 or so clones, roughly 85% of them present only once. Sequencing used peripheral blood. The receptors here all came from a woman aged 55 to 70 with COVID-19, enrolled during active disease.

The chain has TRBV3-1 (or the pseudogene TRBV3-2) and TRBJ2-5, with 7 nucleotides matching TRBD2. The CDR3 totals 16 residues. Germline-derived CDR1 and CDR2 are LGHDT and YNNKEL (reference sequence). V dropped 0 bases and J dropped 7; count of bases not matched to a gene: 11. CDR3 bases: TGTGCCAGCAGCCAAGAGTATAGACTAGCTGAGGGGACCCAGTACTTC. Residues: CASSQEYRLAEGTQYF.

CDR3 region: CATKGGKETQYF. The CDR3 DNA reads as TGTGCCACGAAGGGGGGGAAAGAGACCCAGTACTTC. V is TRBV7-9 and J is TRBJ2-5, with D maybe TRBD2 (7 bases). The CDR3 runs 12 residues. Germline assignment: CDR1 SEHNR and CDR2 FQNEAQ (reference sequence). Between the trimmed V and J ends, which lost 10 bases and 3 bases, there was a span of 12 bases.

Turning to this clone: The same CDR3 arises from other DNA sequences in this sample as well. The J gene is TRBJ1-1, the V gene TRBV5-1; D gene uncertain. V was shortened by 4 bases and J by 1 base, with 8 bases between the two germline ends. This CDR3 is 13 amino acids long. Germline V gene sequence: CDR1 SGHRS, CDR2 YFSETQ. The CDR3 is CASSPSGNTEAFF. The CDR3 region has the DNA TGCGCCAGCAGCCCCTCGGGGAACACTGAAGCTTTCTTT.

The rearrangement uses TRBV29-1 and TRBJ2-3, with TRBD2 matching over 7 bases. Germline lookup yields CDR1 SQVTM and CDR2 ANQGSEA. The CDR3 extends over 17 amino acids. J lost 4 bases, V lost 3 bases, and 16 bases had no gene match. CDR3 bases: TGCAGCGTTGACCTCTCGCGGGGGAGGAGAGGCGCAGATACGCAGTATTTT. It codes for CSVDLSRGRRGADTQYF.

This chain joins TRBV18 and TRBJ1-1, with D possibly being TRBD1 (5 bases). Germline V gene data show CDR1 as KGHSH and CDR2 as LQKENI. The CDR3 has 15 residues. V was shortened by 3 bases and J by 7 bases, with 18 bases between the two germline ends. This CDR3 is CASSPPWGGEGEAFF. Here the CDR3 DNA reads TGTGCCAGCTCACCTCCCTGGGGAGGGGAAGGTGAAGCTTTCTTT.

This chain uses TRBV7-8 with TRBJ2-7; possible D gene TRBD1, 5 bases. This CDR3 has 15 residues. Germline V gene sequence: CDR1 SGHVS, CDR2 FQNEAQ. V shed 1 base and J shed 6 bases, with 16 bases lying between them. In DNA, the CDR3 is TGTGCCAGCAGCTTAGGTGGGGCCGGAAGGCCCGAGCAGTACTTC. This encodes CASSLGGAGRPEQYF.

This chain joins TRBV30 and TRBJ1-1; tentatively, D is TRBD1 (6 bases). The CDR3 runs to 11 residues. Germline values: CDR1 GTSNPN, CDR2 SVGIG (reference sequence). V lost 5 bases and J 7 bases, leaving 11 bases between the germline ends. The CDR3: CAWQGTIEAFF. In DNA form, the CDR3 reads TGTGCCTGGCAGGGGACGATTGAAGCTTTCTTT.

This chain connects TRBV5-4 to TRBJ1-1; TRBD1 is a possible D gene (5 bases). V was cut by 2 bases and J by 2 bases, with 16 bases left in between. The CDR3 length is 16 residues. CDR1 and CDR2 (germline): SGHNT, YYREEE (reference sequence). In nucleotides, the CDR3 is TGTGCCAGCAGCTTCGGATCTACGGGGGAAAACACTGAAGCTTTCTTT. It translates to CASSFGSTGENTEAFF.

V is TRBV28 and J is TRBJ2-7; D is perhaps TRBD2 (5 bases). V lost 10 bases, J lost 0 bases, and 16 bases lay in between. The CDR3 sequence is 14 residues long. Germline-derived CDR1 and CDR2 are MDHEN and SYDVKM. The DNA of the CDR3 is TGTGCCACCCACTATGTCGGGGTCTCCTACGAGCAGTACTTC. Its protein is CATHYVGVSYEQYF.

V and J are TRBV10-3 and TRBJ2-1; D may be TRBD2 (7 bases). Between the trimmed V and J ends, which lost 8 bases and 2 bases, there was a span of 16 bases. Germline CDR1 ENHRY, CDR2 SYGVKD. The length of the CDR3 is 15 residues. In DNA form, the CDR3 reads TGTGCCATCGCGGGGGCGGGGGCAACCTACAATGAGCAGTTCTTC. Its protein is CAIAGAGATYNEQFF.

Here the CDR3 reads CASSFEGARSGNTIYF. Here the CDR3 DNA reads TGTGCCAGCAGCTTCGAGGGGGCTAGGTCTGGAAACACCATATATTTT. The rearrangement joins TRBV5-6 to TRBJ1-3; 7 nucleotides match TRBD1. This CDR3 is 16 amino acids long. Germline V gives CDR1 SGHDT, CDR2 YYEEEE. V lost 2 bases and J lost 1; bases outside the gene matches: 6. Full variable domain (missing parts from reference TRBV5-6 and TRBJ1-3): DAGVTQSPTHLIKTRGQQVTLRCSPKSGHDTVSWYQQALGQGPQFIFQYYEEEERQRGNFPDRFSGHQFPNYSSELNVNALLLGDSALYLCASSFEGARSGNTIYFGEGSWLTVV.

The rearrangement joins TRBV2 to TRBJ1-4; weak D call: TRBD1 (5 bases). There are 17 residues in the CDR3. The V end was cut by 7 bases, the J end by 5 bases, with 23 bases between. The germline V gene encodes CDR1 SNHLY and CDR2 FYNNEI. CDR3 sequence reads: CASKLTTASPRNEKLFF. The CDR3, as DNA: TGTGCCAGCAAGCTTACGACAGCCTCGCCTCGGAATGAAAAACTGTTTTTT.

CDR3 sequence: CASSPKVSGAPENTEAFF. CDR3 nucleotides: TGTGCCAGCTCACCAAAGGTGTCGGGAGCCCCTGAAAACACTGAAGCTTTCTTT. This chain joins TRBV18 and TRBJ1-1; D is unresolved. Germline V gives CDR1 KGHSH, CDR2 LQKENI. CDR3 length: 18 amino acids. V was cut by 2 bases and J by 2 bases, with 21 bases left in between.

The chain combines TRBV15 with TRBJ1-1, with 7 bases identical to TRBD1. The germline gives CDR1 LNHNV, CDR2 YYDKDF (reference sequence). The CDR3 length is 14 residues. Trimming removed 1 base from V and 4 bases from J; junction bases left unmatched: 3. The CDR3 loop reads CATSRARQGTEAFF. The CDR3 coding sequence is TGTGCCACCAGCAGAGCTCGACAGGGCACTGAAGCTTTCTTT.

The CDR3 loop is CAWIPETGTGDGYTF. In DNA form, the CDR3 reads TGTGCCTGGATCCCTGAAACCGGGACAGGGGACGGCTACACCTTC. This sequence joins TRBV30 and TRBJ1-2; 10 bases fit TRBD1. The CDR3 totals 15 residues. The germline CDR1 and CDR2 sequences are GTSNPN and SVGIG (reference sequence). V gave up 4 bases and J gave up 8 bases; unmatched junction bases: 13.